The 11 T cell receptor beta chains reported below all come from one sample, sequenced in a study of technical replicates of blood from several donors. Assay: immunoSEQ multiplex PCR; the TCRdb copy retains only in-frame clones and omits some. The sample carries tens of thousands of clones, 90% to 98% recorded once. Material for sequencing was T cells isolated from PBMCs. Receptor source: a human donor in good health.

CDR3 nucleotides: TGTGCCATCAGTCTTAATTCCGGGACAGGGGATGAGCAGTTCTTC. It encodes CAISLNSGTGDEQFF. The chain joins TRBV10-3 to TRBJ2-1; 10 nucleotides agree with TRBD1. The CDR3 loop spans 15 amino acids. Germline assignment: CDR1 ENHRY and CDR2 SYGVKD. V was clipped by 5 bases and J by 8 bases; unmatched bases: 9.

The chain couples TRBV6-6 to TRBJ1-1; D unresolved. The CDR3 covers 15 residues. CDR1 and CDR2 (germline): MNHNY, SVGAGI (reference sequence). Between the trimmed V and J ends, which lost 6 bases and 6 bases, there was a span of 20 bases. CDR3 protein: CASRRELTGVAEAFF. DNA for the CDR3: TGTGCCAGCAGAAGGGAGCTTACGGGTGTGGCTGAAGCTTTCTTT.

This chain joins TRBV11-3 and TRBJ2-3; D unresolved. This CDR3 comprises 14 residues. Germline CDR1 is SGHNT and CDR2 is YENEEA. The V gene lost 3 bases and the J gene lost 2 bases, with 9 bases spanning the gap. The CDR3 coding sequence is TGTGCCAGCAGCTTTTTAGCTTCCACAGATACGCAGTATTTT. This codes for CASSFLASTDTQYF.

The V and J genes are TRBV7-2 and TRBJ2-1, with a weak D call TRBD1 (6 bases). The germline V gene encodes CDR1 SGHTA and CDR2 FQGNSA. Trimming took 3 bases from V and 2 from J, leaving 11 bases between them. The length of the CDR3 is 15 residues. In nucleotides, the CDR3 is TGTGCCAGCAGCTTTGGAACAGGGCCCTACAATGAGCAGTTCTTC. Translating it yields CASSFGTGPYNEQFF. Full variable domain (rest looked up from reference TRBV7-2 and TRBJ2-1): GAGVSQSPSNKVTEKGKDVELRCDPISGHTALYWYRQSLGQGLEFLIYFQGNSAPDKSGLPSDRFSAERTGGSVSTLTIQRTQQEDSAVYLCASSFGTGPYNEQFFGPGTRLTVL.

The chain recombines TRBV6-1 with TRBJ1-3; 9 bases are shared with TRBD1. V lost 2 bases to trimming and J lost 3 bases; unmatched junction nucleotides: 5. CDR3 size: 16 residues. Germline-derived CDR1 and CDR2 are MNHNS and SASEGT. DNA of the CDR3: TGTGCCAGCAGTGAAACCTGGACAGGGGTTGGAAACACCATATATTTT. Translating it yields CASSETWTGVGNTIYF.

The V call is TRBV9, the J call TRBJ1-1; no clear D gene. The V and J ends lost 1 base and 1 base respectively, with 8 bases between them. Germline V gene sequence: CDR1 SGDLS, CDR2 YYNGEE. The CDR3 has 14 residues. The CDR3 loop is CASSVYCGNTEAFF. Written as DNA, the CDR3 is TGTGCCAGCAGCGTATATTGCGGGAACACTGAAGCTTTCTTT.

In DNA, the CDR3 is TGTGCCATCAGTGTTAGGAGACTAGCGGGAGACAATGAGCAGTTCTTC. Encoded protein: CAISVRRLAGDNEQFF. This chain uses TRBV10-3 with TRBJ2-1; 12 nucleotides match TRBD2. After removal of 4 bases from V and 5 bases from J, the junction contained 6 bases not matched to a gene. Germline CDR1 ENHRY, CDR2 SYGVKD. The length of the CDR3 is 16 residues.

The chain uses TRBV28 and TRBJ1-3; D is perhaps TRBD1 (6 bases). Trimming removed 6 bases at V and 0 bases at J, with 9 bases between. Looked up from germline, CDR1 is MDHEN and CDR2 is SYDVKM. The CDR3 has 14 residues. CDR3 nucleotide sequence: TGTGCCAGCAGGGGGGCCTTCTCTGGAAACACCATATATTTT. Translating it yields CASRGAFSGNTIYF.

The rearrangement uses TRBV7-3 and TRBJ1-1, with TRBD1 matching 9 bases. The CDR3 is made up of 13 amino acids. J lost 8 bases, V lost 4 bases, and 5 bases had no gene match. Per germline, CDR1 SGHTA and CDR2 FQGTGA. CDR3 loop: CASSSSGQGEAFF. The CDR3 bases are TGTGCCAGCAGCTCCTCGGGACAGGGAGAAGCTTTCTTT.

The rearrangement joins TRBV27 to TRBJ1-3, with no clear D. This CDR3 region has 15 residues. With 0 bases removed from V and 1 base from J, the gap between germline ends came to 7 bases. The germline CDR1 and CDR2 sequences are MNHEY and SMNVEV (reference sequence). CDR3 sequence: CASSLSQDSGNTIYF. CDR3 DNA sequence: TGTGCCAGCAGTTTATCTCAGGATTCTGGAAACACCATATATTTT.

The chain uses TRBV5-6 and TRBJ2-7, with TRBD1 identical over 8 bases. CDR1 is SGHDT, CDR2 YYEEEE, per germline. Trimming cost V 4 bases and J 2 bases; bases outside gene matches: 5. The CDR3 spans 14 residues. The CDR3 nucleotides read TGTGCCAGCAGCCCGGGACAGGAAGCCTACGAGCAGTACTTC. Amino acids: CASSPGQEAYEQYF.